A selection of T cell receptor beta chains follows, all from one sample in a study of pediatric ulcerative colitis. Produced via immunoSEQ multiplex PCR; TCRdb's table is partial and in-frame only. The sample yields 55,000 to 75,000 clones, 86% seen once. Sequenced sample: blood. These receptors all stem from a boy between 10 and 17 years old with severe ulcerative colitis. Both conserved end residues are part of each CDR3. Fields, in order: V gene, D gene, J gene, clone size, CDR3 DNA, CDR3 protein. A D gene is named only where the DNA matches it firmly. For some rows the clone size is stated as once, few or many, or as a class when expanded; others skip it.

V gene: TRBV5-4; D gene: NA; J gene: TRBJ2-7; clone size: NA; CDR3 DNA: TGTGCCAGCAGCTTGGGGACGAACTCCTACGAGCAGTACTTC; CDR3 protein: CASSLGTNSYEQYF
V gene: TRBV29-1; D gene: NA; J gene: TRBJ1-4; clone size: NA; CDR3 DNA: TGCAGCGTTGCCGAACTTGGATCTTATAATGAAAAACTGTTTTTT; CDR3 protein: CSVAELGSYNEKLFF
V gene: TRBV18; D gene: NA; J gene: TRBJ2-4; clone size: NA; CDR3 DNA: TGTGCCAGCTCACCCCCACTAGCTTCCTTAGCCAAAAACATTCAGTACTTC; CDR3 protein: CASSPPLASLAKNIQYF
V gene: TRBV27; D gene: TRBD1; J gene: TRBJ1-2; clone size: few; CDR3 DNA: TGTGCCAGCAGTTCAGGGGGCGCGGACTATGGCTACACCTTC; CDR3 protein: CASSSGGADYGYTF
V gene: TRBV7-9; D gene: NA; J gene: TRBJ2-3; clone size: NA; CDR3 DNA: TGTGCCAGCAGCCCAACGACTAGTTCTAGCACAGATACGCAGTATTTT; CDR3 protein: CASSPTTSSSTDTQYF
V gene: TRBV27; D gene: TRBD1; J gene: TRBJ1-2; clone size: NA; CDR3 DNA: TGTGCCAGCAGTTTGGACAGGGACGCCGGCTACACCTTC; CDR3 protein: CASSLDRDAGYTF
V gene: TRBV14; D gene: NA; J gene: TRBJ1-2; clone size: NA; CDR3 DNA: TGTGCCAGCAGCCAAGCCTACATGGCCTATGGCTACACCTTC; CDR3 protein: CASSQAYMAYGYTF
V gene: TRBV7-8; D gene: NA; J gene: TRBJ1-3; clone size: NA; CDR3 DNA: TGTGCCAGCAGCCCATTGGGGGCTACAGCTGGAAACACCATATATTTT; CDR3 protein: CASSPLGATAGNTIYF
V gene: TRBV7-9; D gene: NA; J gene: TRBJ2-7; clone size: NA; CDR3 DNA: TGTGCCAGCAGCCAGGACAGCTCCTACGAGCAGTACTTC; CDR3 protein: CASSQDSSYEQYF
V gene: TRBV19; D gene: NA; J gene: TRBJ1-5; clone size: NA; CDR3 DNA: TGTGCCAGTACGTGGACACGGAGCAATCAGCCCCAGCATTTT; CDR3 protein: CASTWTRSNQPQHF
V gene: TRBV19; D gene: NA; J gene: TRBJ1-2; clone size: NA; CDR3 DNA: TGTGCCAGTAGTATAAGTTTATGGAACTATGGCTACACCTTC; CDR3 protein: CASSISLWNYGYTF
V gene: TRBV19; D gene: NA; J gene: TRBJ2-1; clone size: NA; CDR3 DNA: TGTGCCAGTACCACGGAGGGGATGGGGCTGGGCCAGTTCTTC; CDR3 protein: CASTTEGMGLGQFF
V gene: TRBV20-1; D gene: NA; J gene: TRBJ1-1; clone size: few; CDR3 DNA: TGCAGTGCTCGCACAGGAGCTGAAGCTTTCTTT; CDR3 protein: CSARTGAEAFF
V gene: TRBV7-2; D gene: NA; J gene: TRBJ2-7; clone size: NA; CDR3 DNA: TGTGCCAGCAGCTTCTCCGGGAGTGTGTACGAGCAGTACTTC; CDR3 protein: CASSFSGSVYEQYF
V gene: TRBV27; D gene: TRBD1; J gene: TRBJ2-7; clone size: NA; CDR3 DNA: TGTGCCAGCAGTCCCGGGACAGGCTACGAGCAGTACTTC; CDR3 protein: CASSPGTGYEQYF
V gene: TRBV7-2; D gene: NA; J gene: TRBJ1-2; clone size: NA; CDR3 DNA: TGTGCCAGCAGCCCCCCGGGGGGAGTCAACTATGGCTACACCTTC; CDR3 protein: CASSPPGGVNYGYTF
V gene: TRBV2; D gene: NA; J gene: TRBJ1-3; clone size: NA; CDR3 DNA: TGTGCCAGCAGTGAAGGGACAAGGACTTCTGGAAACACCATATATTTT; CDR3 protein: CASSEGTRTSGNTIYF
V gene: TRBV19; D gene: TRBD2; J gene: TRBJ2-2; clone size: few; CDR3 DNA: TGTGCCAGTAACCCTTATAGTGGTCTAGCGGCAGGCGGGGAGCTGTTTTTT; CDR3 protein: CASNPYSGLAAGGELFF
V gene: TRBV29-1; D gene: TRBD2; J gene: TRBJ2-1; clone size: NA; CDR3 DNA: TGCAGCGTCACTAGCGGGGGGAGGGAGCAGTTCTTC; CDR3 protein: CSVTSGGREQFF
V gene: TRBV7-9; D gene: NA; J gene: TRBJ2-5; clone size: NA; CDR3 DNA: TGTGCCAGCAGCCCATCCTCTTTCCAAGAGACCCAGTACTTC; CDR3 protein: CASSPSSFQETQYF
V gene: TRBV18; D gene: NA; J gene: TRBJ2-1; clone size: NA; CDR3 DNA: TGTGCCAGCTCACCAAGCGGCTACTCCTACAATGAGCAGTTCTTC; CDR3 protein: CASSPSGYSYNEQFF
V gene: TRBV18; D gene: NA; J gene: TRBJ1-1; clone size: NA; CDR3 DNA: TGTGCCAGCTCACCACCGCGGGACGGCTACATGAACACTGAAGCTTTCTTT; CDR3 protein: CASSPPRDGYMNTEAFF
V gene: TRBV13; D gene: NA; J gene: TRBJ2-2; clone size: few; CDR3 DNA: TGTGCCAGCAGCTTAGAGAGGGGACTCCTGTTTTTT; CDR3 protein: CASSLERGLLFF
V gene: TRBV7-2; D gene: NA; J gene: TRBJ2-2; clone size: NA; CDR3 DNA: TGTGCCAGCAGCTTGTGGGTCTCCGGGGAGCTGTTTTTT; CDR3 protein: CASSLWVSGELFF